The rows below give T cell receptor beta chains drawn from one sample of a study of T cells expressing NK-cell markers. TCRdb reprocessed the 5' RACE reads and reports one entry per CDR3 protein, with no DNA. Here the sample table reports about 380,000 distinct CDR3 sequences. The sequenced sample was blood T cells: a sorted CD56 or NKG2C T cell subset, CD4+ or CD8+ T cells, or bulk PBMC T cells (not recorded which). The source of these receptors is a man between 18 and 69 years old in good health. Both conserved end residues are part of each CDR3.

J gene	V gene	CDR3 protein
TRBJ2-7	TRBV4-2	CASSQDIAGGYYEQYF
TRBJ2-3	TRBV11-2	CASSLTRGGNTQYF
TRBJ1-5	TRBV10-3	CAISESGLAIQPQHF
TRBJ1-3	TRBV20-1	CSASGHSSSGNTIYF
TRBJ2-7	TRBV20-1	CSARDSLTGGTGEQYF
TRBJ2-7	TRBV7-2	CASRTEGVRDPTYEQYF
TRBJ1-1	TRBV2	CASSGPLNTEAFF
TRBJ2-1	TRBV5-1	CASSWTTFGANEQFF
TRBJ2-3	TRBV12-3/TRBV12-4	CASSQAGTGSRYTQYF
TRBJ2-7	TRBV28	CASSPYSTGWNEQYF
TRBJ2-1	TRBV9	CASSVDSQGGQFF
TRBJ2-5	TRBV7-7	CASVGDGKTQYF
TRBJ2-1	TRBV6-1	CASRNGGSGYNEQFF
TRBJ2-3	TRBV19	CASNGWDSNTDTQYF
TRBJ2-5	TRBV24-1	CATSDLGTQYF
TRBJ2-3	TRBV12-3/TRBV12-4	CASSFFPLMGGSTDTQYF
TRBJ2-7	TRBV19	CASSISGGLTYEQYF
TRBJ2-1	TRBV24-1	CATSDFTDAGGYEQFF
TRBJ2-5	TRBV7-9	CASSLNGLDGETQYF
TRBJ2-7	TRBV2	CASSRGTGNSEQYF
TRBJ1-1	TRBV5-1	CASSLVSGMNTEAFF
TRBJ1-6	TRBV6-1	CASRRQGYSPLHF
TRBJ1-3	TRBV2	CASSEALRGSSGNTIYF
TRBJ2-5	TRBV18	CASSPPAAKETQYF
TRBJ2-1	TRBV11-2	CASSIPNLEHEQFF
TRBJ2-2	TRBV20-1	CSARVYVLAGDTGELFF
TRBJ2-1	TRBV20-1	CSARGGGGAWRNEQFF
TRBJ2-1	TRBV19	CASSMNSYNEQFF
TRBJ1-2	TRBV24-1	CATSEGDYKNYGYTF
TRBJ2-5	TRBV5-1	CASSLVSVRQETQYF
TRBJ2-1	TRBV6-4	CASSQIAGKGQFF
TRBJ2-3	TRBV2	CASSTRGDTQYF
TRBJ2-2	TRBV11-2	CASSWGRGRQAQTGELFF
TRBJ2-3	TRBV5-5	CASAPGLTDTQYF
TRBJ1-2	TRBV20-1	CSARDPGGKGYTF
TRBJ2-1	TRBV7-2	CASSPDRGSYNEQFF
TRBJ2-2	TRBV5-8	CASSSYGGLNTGELFF
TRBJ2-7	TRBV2	CASRDRGNTYEQYF
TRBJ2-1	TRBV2	CASSPRALAGGRYEQFF
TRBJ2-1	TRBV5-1	CASSSGTNSYNEQFF
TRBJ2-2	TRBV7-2	CASSPQGRTGELFF